Shown below are 30 T cell receptor beta chains from a single sample sequenced in a study of response to subunit inactivated influenza vaccine. TCRdb recomputed calls from the RT-PCR reads with MiXCR, one row per CDR3 protein. The sample contains around 480,000 distinct CDR3 sequences, about 17% of which appear only once. This material consisted of CD4+ T cells sorted from PBMCs, taken around 25 months after vaccination. The receptors stem from a man aged 45 to 70 who received an inactivated influenza vaccine.

V is TRBV7-2 and J is TRBJ1-5; 8 nucleotides align to TRBD1. This CDR3 region has 15 residues. J was trimmed by 3 bases and V by 5 bases; bases with no gene match: 6. Germline CDR1 and CDR2: SGHTA and FQGNSA. The CDR3 nucleotides read TGTGCCAGCAGCGTATACAGGGGGGTCAATCAGCCCCAGCATTTT. It specifies CASSVYRGVNQPQHF.

The CDR3 nucleotides read TGTGCCAGCAGCCCGCCCTTCCGGACAGGGCGAGAGACCCAGTACTTC. Translating gives CASSPPFRTGRETQYF. The chain uses TRBV7-9 and TRBJ2-5; TRBD1 matches 8 bases. Germline CDR1 is SEHNR and CDR2 is FQNEAQ (reference sequence). There are 16 residues in the CDR3. The V gene end was trimmed by 5 bases and the J gene end by 4 bases; junction bases not matched to a gene: 12.

The V gene is TRBV9, the J gene TRBJ1-6, with TRBD1 as a possible D gene (5 bases). Germline-derived CDR1 and CDR2 are SGDLS and YYNGEE. The length of the CDR3 is 16 residues. With 0 bases removed from V and 9 bases from J, the gap between germline ends came to 16 bases. CDR3 loop: CASSVVGAQRGSPLHF. The CDR3 DNA sequence: TGTGCCAGCAGCGTAGTAGGGGCCCAACGAGGTTCACCCCTCCACTTT.

The rearrangement links TRBV6-5 to TRBJ2-3; TRBD2 matches 9 bases. The CDR3 is 15 amino acids. Per germline, CDR1 MNHEY and CDR2 SVGAGI. Trimming cost V 0 bases and J 6 bases; bases outside gene matches: 4. This chain's CDR3 is CASSYSAGGPDTQYF. The CDR3 region has the DNA TGTGCCAGCAGTTACTCGGCGGGGGGGCCGGATACGCAGTATTTT.

This clonotype was seen only a few times. The chain uses TRBV4-3 and TRBJ2-2; D gene ambiguous. This CDR3 is built from 17 residues. V lost 3 bases to trimming and J lost 4 bases, with 18 bases between them. Looked up from germline, CDR1 is LGHNA and CDR2 is YSLEER. The CDR3 nucleotides are TGCGCCAGCAGCCAGACGGTCGGGTTTGGGATCACCGGGGAGCTGTTTTTT. It is translated as CASSQTVGFGITGELFF.

V and J are TRBV2 and TRBJ2-1, with D tentatively TRBD2 (7 bases). In germline, CDR1 is SNHLY, CDR2 FYNNEI. The ends were cut back, 2 bases at V and 3 bases at J, with 11 bases in the middle. The CDR3 covers 15 residues. CDR3 bases: TGTGCCAGCAGTGAAACGGGGGGCGGCTACAATGAGCAGTTCTTC. Its protein product is CASSETGGGYNEQFF.

The sample holds a few counts of this clonotype. The chain joins TRBV5-1 to TRBJ2-5; D uncertain. From germline, CDR1 is SGHRS and CDR2 YFSETQ. The CDR3 has 14 residues. The V end lost 3 bases, the J end lost 0 bases, and 9 bases lay between the germline ends. DNA for the CDR3: TGCGCCAGCAGCTATGGAACTAACCAAGAGACCCAGTACTTC. Protein sequence: CASSYGTNQETQYF. Combining the CDR3 with reference TRBV5-1 and TRBJ2-5 gives the whole variable domain KAGVTQTPRYLIKTRGQQVTLSCSPISGHRSVSWYQQTPGQGLQFLFEYFSETQRNKGNFPGRFSGRQFSNSRSEMNVSTLELGDSALYLCASSYGTNQETQYFGPGTRLLVL.

V is TRBV10-3 and J is TRBJ1-4; possibly TRBD1 for D (6 bases). The CDR3 runs to 13 residues. CDR1 and CDR2 from the germline V gene are ENHRY and SYGVKD. The V gene lost 6 bases and the J gene lost 7 bases, with 12 bases spanning the gap. The CDR3 nucleotides are TGTGCCATCAGAACAGGGATGGGTGAAAAACTGTTTTTT. Protein product: CAIRTGMGEKLFF.

This clonotype was seen ten or more times. The rearrangement links TRBV6-1 to TRBJ2-1, with 10 nucleotides matching TRBD2. This CDR3 is 16 amino acids long. The germline V gene encodes CDR1 MNHNS and CDR2 SASEGT. V was clipped by 7 bases and J by 10 bases; unmatched bases: 16. The DNA for the CDR3 is TGTGCCAGCACCAAGGTGCGGACTAGCGGAATGGGGGAGCAGTTCTTC. Its translation is CASTKVRTSGMGEQFF.

This chain joins TRBV6-5 and TRBJ2-7; D is undetermined. This CDR3 spans 13 amino acids. V lost 1 base and J lost 3, with 7 bases in between. The germline gives CDR1 MNHEY, CDR2 SVGAGI. The CDR3 protein is CASSYWEGYEQYF. CDR3 nucleotide sequence: TGTGCCAGCAGTTACTGGGAAGGCTACGAGCAGTACTTC.

In its sample, this clonotype was seen many times. The V gene is TRBV27, the J gene TRBJ1-5, with D perhaps matching TRBD1 (6 bases). The germline gives CDR1 MNHEY, CDR2 SMNVEV (reference sequence). The CDR3 loop spans 21 amino acids. V lost 1 base, J lost 4 bases, and 29 bases lay in between. The CDR3 loop is CASSLCRQEDAPRRSNQPQHF. The CDR3 DNA sequence: TGTGCCAGCAGTTTATGTCGACAGGAGGACGCTCCCCGACGTTCTAATCAGCCCCAGCATTTT.

This clonotype was observed a few times. The chain combines TRBV20-1 with TRBJ1-1; perhaps TRBD1 as D (6 bases). Germline V gene data show CDR1 as DFQATT and CDR2 as SNEGSKA (reference sequence). V lost 3 bases, J lost 4 bases, and 21 bases lay in between. CDR3 length: 16 residues. The CDR3 DNA sequence: TGCAGTGCTAGTCCCTTACAGGGTGGTCGTGGCACTGAAGCTTTCTTT. Its protein product is CSASPLQGGRGTEAFF.

The DNA for the CDR3 is TGTGCCAGCAGCTTCGCCCGGGGAAGAGATACGCAGTATTTT. As protein: CASSFARGRDTQYF. This sequence joins TRBV5-4 and TRBJ2-3, with D possibly matching TRBD2 (5 bases). The CDR3 is 14 amino acids. Germline CDR1 and CDR2: SGHNT and YYREEE (reference sequence). V lost 2 bases and J 5 bases, leaving 12 bases between the germline ends.

Worth noting for this clonotype: A read error may produce the germline difference seen at one junction end. The chain combines TRBV20-1 with TRBJ2-3, with 11 bases matching TRBD1. This CDR3 contains 17 residues. Germline CDR1 and CDR2: DFQATT and SNEGSKA (reference sequence). CDR3 protein: CSARDIQGQGAGDTQYF. The CDR3 DNA is TGCAGTGCAAGAGATATCCAAGGACAGGGGGCAGGGGATACGCAGTATTTT.

Turning to this clonotype: A clone one base away is much larger, so this may be a read error. The chain carries TRBV4-2 and TRBJ1-5; D unclear. Germline V lookup: CDR1 LGHNA, CDR2 YNFKEQ. The CDR3 sequence is 14 residues long. The CDR3 sequence is CAISLDAGNQPQHF. As DNA, the CDR3 is TGTGCCATCAGCCTGGACGCGGGAAATCAGCCCCAGCATTTT.

This clonotype was seen only a few times. This sequence joins TRBV5-1 and TRBJ2-2; 7 nucleotides match TRBD2. Germline V gives CDR1 SGHRS, CDR2 YFSETQ. The CDR3 is 16 residues long. V lost 2 bases and J lost 5; bases outside the gene matches: 9. The CDR3 loop reads CASSLASGAATGELFF. The CDR3 nucleotides read TGCGCCAGCAGCTTAGCAAGCGGGGCCGCTACCGGGGAGCTGTTTTTT.

V and J are TRBV28 and TRBJ2-1; D ambiguous. This CDR3 has 13 residues. Trimming removed 1 base from V and 7 bases from J, with 8 bases in between. In germline, CDR1 is MDHEN, CDR2 SYDVKM. The CDR3 here is CASSLFPKNEQFF. For the CDR3, the DNA is TGTGCCAGCAGTTTATTTCCTAAGAATGAGCAGTTCTTC.

A few counts support this clonotype. This sequence joins TRBV6-5 and TRBJ2-7, with 7 bases aligning to TRBD1. Germline-derived CDR1 and CDR2 are MNHEY and SVGAGI. The CDR3 spans 14 residues. V gave up 2 bases and J gave up 3 bases; unmatched junction bases: 4. The CDR3 DNA reads TGTGCCAGCAGTTACATGGCAGGGGGCTACGAGCAGTACTTC. Translation gives CASSYMAGGYEQYF.

The rearrangement joins TRBV25-1 to TRBJ1-6; D is uncertain. This CDR3 comprises 14 residues. V dropped 4 bases and J dropped 10 bases, with 14 bases sitting between them. Germline values: CDR1 MGHDK, CDR2 SYGVNS. The CDR3: CASSGWGFDSPLHF. The CDR3 DNA reads as TGTGCCAGCAGTGGATGGGGTTTTGACTCACCCCTCCACTTT.

CDR3 sequence reads: CSAGTPGNTDTQYF. CDR3 bases: TGCAGTGCTGGAACACCGGGGAACACAGATACGCAGTATTTT. The gene calls are TRBV20-1 and TRBJ2-3, with D perhaps TRBD2 (5 bases). The CDR3 is 14 amino acids. Germline CDR1 reads DFQATT; CDR2 reads SNEGSKA (reference sequence). V was trimmed by 5 bases and J by 2 bases, leaving 14 bases between them.

This clonotype appeared a few times. V and J are TRBV6-2 or TRBV6-3 and TRBJ2-7; 10 bases line up with TRBD1. V lost 6 bases, J lost 6 bases, and 14 bases stayed unmatched. Germline CDR1 MNHEY, CDR2 SVGEGT. The CDR3 sequence is 16 residues long. The CDR3 nucleotides read TGTGCCAGCAGAAGAACCGGGACAGGGGTATCGGGCGAGCAGTACTTC. Amino acid sequence: CASRRTGTGVSGEQYF.

This clonotype was detected a few times. The genes are TRBV7-2 and TRBJ2-7; D is perhaps TRBD1 (6 bases). Between the trimmed V and J ends, which lost 0 bases and 3 bases, there was a span of 9 bases. The CDR3 is 14 amino acids. From germline, CDR1 is SGHTA and CDR2 FQGNSA. For the CDR3, the DNA is TGTGCCAGCAGCTTAGCGCCCAGGGGCTACGAGCAGTACTTC. It yields the protein CASSLAPRGYEQYF.

V gene TRBV10-3 combines with J gene TRBJ2-5; D remains ambiguous. V gave up 5 bases and J gave up 4 bases, with 20 bases separating them. CDR1 and CDR2 (germline): ENHRY, SYGVKD. CDR3 length: 16 amino acids. Here the CDR3 reads CAISRIPSVALETQYF. In DNA form, the CDR3 reads TGTGCCATCAGTCGTATCCCGTCTGTCGCATTAGAGACCCAGTACTTC.

The V call is TRBV6-1, the J call TRBJ2-1; TRBD1 is a possible D gene (6 bases). Trimming left V 5 bases short and J 4 bases short, with 18 bases between. Germline CDR1 MNHNS, CDR2 SASEGT. CDR3 length: 16 amino acids. The CDR3 region has the DNA TGTGCCAGCAGTAGATCAGGGGCCACCTCGTACAATGAGCAGTTCTTC. The encoded protein is CASSRSGATSYNEQFF.

The rearrangement links TRBV21-1 to TRBJ2-7. TRBV21-1 is given as a pseudogene. The CDR3 has 12 amino acids. CDR3 residues: CASRAVEHEQYF. Here the CDR3 DNA reads TGTGCCAGCCGCGCAGTGGAACACGAGCAGTACTTC.

The V call is TRBV5-1, the J call TRBJ2-3; possible D gene TRBD1, 5 bases. The CDR3 runs 14 residues. V was trimmed by 2 bases and J by 1 base, leaving 8 bases between them. Germline values: CDR1 SGHRS, CDR2 YFSETQ. CDR3 DNA sequence: TGCGCCAGCAGCTTTGGGGCCCGCACAGATACGCAGTATTTT. Amino acid sequence: CASSFGARTDTQYF.

V and J are TRBV7-2 and TRBJ2-2, with TRBD1 matching over 7 bases. Germline CDR1 is SGHTA and CDR2 is FQGNSA. Trimming at V came to 5 bases and at J to 3 bases, leaving 6 bases not matched to a gene. The CDR3 covers 15 residues. CDR3 nucleotides: TGTGCCAGCAGCACACGACAGGGTCACACCGGGGAGCTGTTTTTT. Its protein is CASSTRQGHTGELFF.

In its sample, this clonotype was seen many times. The chain joins TRBV20-1 to TRBJ2-2; 9 bases align to TRBD1. V gave up 5 bases and J gave up 7 bases; unmatched junction bases: 5. This CDR3 region has 13 residues. CDR1 and CDR2 (germline): DFQATT, SNEGSKA (reference sequence). The CDR3, as DNA: TGCAGTGCTCAACAGGGGGCAGTCGGGGAGCTGTTTTTT. Translating gives CSAQQGAVGELFF.

This clonotype was counted a few times. The chain recombines TRBV24-1 with TRBJ2-1, with 10 bases that match TRBD2. V lost 0 bases and J lost 6; bases outside the gene matches: 4. Germline V gives CDR1 KGHDR, CDR2 SFDVKD. The CDR3 consists of 16 residues. In nucleotides, the CDR3 is TGTGCCACCAGTGATTTGTCTAGCGGGAGACCCAATGAGCAGTTCTTC. Residues: CATSDLSSGRPNEQFF.

This clonotype came up a few times. The V and J genes are TRBV27 and TRBJ1-1; a weak D match, TRBD1 (5 bases). CDR1 and CDR2 (germline): MNHEY, SMNVEV (reference sequence). Trimming pared 8 bases from V and 4 bases from J, leaving 11 bases between. The CDR3 runs to 12 residues. The CDR3 loop is CASGGGATEAFF. The CDR3 bases are TGTGCCAGCGGTGGAGGGGCCACTGAAGCTTTCTTT.